The 18 T cell receptor beta chains below were found in one sample sequenced in a study of T cell repertoires in cytomegalovirus infection. MiXCR, applied by TCRdb to the reads, yields one record per CDR3 protein. Among about 210,000 distinct CDR3 sequences listed, approximately 7% were seen once. Sequences were obtained from PBMCs. These receptors originate from a human donor in good health (CMV status not recorded). Some clones in this sample may be carry-over from other donors' samples.

Many counts were recorded for this clonotype. The chain is built from TRBV11-2 and TRBJ1-1, with D tentatively TRBD1 (5 bases). Germline V CDR1 and CDR2: SGHAT, FQNNGV. The length of the CDR3 is 14 residues. The V and J ends lost 3 bases and 8 bases respectively, with 16 bases between them. The CDR3 loop is CASSFSPGRREAFF. The DNA for the CDR3 is TGTGCCAGCAGCTTCTCGCCGGGACGTAGAGAAGCTTTCTTT.

This clonotype was found a few times. The genes are TRBV5-1 and TRBJ2-2; 7 nucleotides match TRBD1. Losses at the gene ends were 3 bases for V and 3 bases for J; bases not matched to a gene: 8. The CDR3 loop spans 16 amino acids. The germline gives CDR1 SGHRS, CDR2 YFSETQ. The CDR3 bases are TGCGCCAGCAGCTGGAACTCGGGACAGCACACCGGGGAGCTGTTTTTT. It is translated as CASSWNSGQHTGELFF.

As regards this clonotype: At one end the junction does not follow the germline gene, possibly because of a read error. V gene TRBV29-1 combines with J gene TRBJ1-2; no definite D call. In germline, CDR1 is SQVTM, CDR2 ANQGSEA. This CDR3 is 13 amino acids long. The CDR3 loop is CSVEATTNYRYTF. The CDR3 DNA reads TGCAGCGTTGAAGCGACAACTAACTATCGCTACACCTTC.

This clonotype has ten or more counts. The rearrangement links TRBV4-3 to TRBJ2-1; 8 nucleotides align to TRBD2. After removal of 0 bases from V and 8 bases from J, the junction contained 9 bases not matched to a gene. This CDR3 spans 16 amino acids. Germline values: CDR1 LGHNA, CDR2 YSLEER. CDR3 protein: CASSQDFPGGLDEQFF. CDR3 in DNA: TGCGCCAGCAGCCAAGATTTCCCGGGGGGGCTGGATGAGCAGTTCTTC.

This clonotype was recorded at least ten times. The V gene is TRBV6-2 or TRBV6-3, the J gene TRBJ2-5; D is uncertain. Germline CDR1 reads MNHEY; CDR2 reads SVGEGT. The germline V and J ends were trimmed by 2 bases and 1 base, with 5 bases remaining between them. This CDR3 has 13 amino acids. The CDR3 is CASSYGIQETQYF. CDR3 nucleotide sequence: TGTGCCAGCAGTTACGGCATCCAAGAGACCCAGTACTTC.

This clonotype was seen repeatedly, ten times or more. The rearrangement joins TRBV12-3 or TRBV12-4 to TRBJ2-3, with D possibly TRBD1 on 6 matching bases. The CDR3 is made up of 18 amino acids. Trimming removed 7 bases at V and 2 bases at J, with 25 bases between. The CDR3 sequence: CASNQFPGHSTDTDTQYF. In nucleotides, the CDR3 is TGTGCCAGCAACCAATTCCCGGGACACTCCACCGACACAGATACGCAGTATTTT.

J is TRBJ2-2 and V is TRBV6-5, with D possibly matching TRBD1 (6 bases). CDR3 length: 16 amino acids. Germline V gene data show CDR1 as MNHEY and CDR2 as SVGAGI. Trimming stripped 6 bases from V and 0 bases from J, with 14 bases between. The CDR3 loop is CASRGPGHTNTGELFF. The CDR3 nucleotides are TGTGCCAGCAGGGGACCGGGACACACGAACACCGGGGAGCTGTTTTTT.

This clonotype has at least ten counts. The chain combines TRBV4-1 with TRBJ1-2, with D possibly matching TRBD1 (5 bases). V was cut by 4 bases and J by 3 bases, with 9 bases left in between. The CDR3 covers 13 residues. CDR1 is MGHRA, CDR2 YSYEKL, per germline. DNA of the CDR3: TGCGCCAGCAGCCTACAGGTACACTATGGCTACACCTTC. Translation gives CASSLQVHYGYTF.

At least ten counts were recorded for this clonotype. The chain couples TRBV7-4 to TRBJ2-1; 7 bases fit TRBD1. The ends lost 4 bases at V and 1 base at J; junction bases unmatched: 7. The CDR3 runs to 16 residues. Germline V lookup: CDR1 SGHVT, CDR2 SQSDAQ. This CDR3 is CASSCLRDRSYNEQFF. The DNA for the CDR3 is TGTGCCAGCAGCTGCCTCCGGGACAGATCCTACAATGAGCAGTTCTTC.

Remarks on this clonotype: A much larger clone lies one base from this, so it may be a read error. The chain combines TRBV29-1 with TRBJ2-5; D uncertain. Trimming took off 4 bases at V and 5 bases at J, with 14 bases between the two ends. Germline loops: CDR1 SQVTM, CDR2 ANQGSEA. This CDR3 contains 13 residues. The CDR3 loop is CSVAVRMRETQYF. The CDR3 nucleotides are TGCAGCGTTGCGGTCCGAATGAGGGAGACCCAGTACTTC.

This clonotype was seen at least ten times. The V call is TRBV10-3, the J call TRBJ1-2; D may be TRBD1 (6 bases). Per the germline V gene, CDR1 is ENHRY and CDR2 is SYGVKD. This CDR3 is 13 amino acids long. Trimming took 9 bases from V and 0 from J, leaving 11 bases between them. CDR3 DNA: TGTGCCATGCGACAGGCTGCTAACTATGGCTACACCTTC. Translating it yields CAMRQAANYGYTF.

In its sample, this clonotype was seen many times. The chain joins TRBV2 to TRBJ1-1, with TRBD1 matching 10 bases. The V segment lost 6 bases and the J segment 2 bases; nucleotides outside the gene matches: 3. The CDR3 is made up of 14 amino acids. Germline CDR1 reads SNHLY; CDR2 reads FYNNEI. Here the CDR3 reads CASSRDRGNTEAFF. In DNA form, the CDR3 reads TGTGCCAGCAGCAGGGACAGGGGTAACACTGAAGCTTTCTTT.

This clonotype was seen repeatedly, ten times or more. The chain joins TRBV7-9 to TRBJ1-1, with D perhaps TRBD1 (5 bases). CDR3 length: 15 residues. Germline V gene sequence: CDR1 SEHNR, CDR2 FQNEAQ (reference sequence). V was shortened by 1 base and J by 1 base, with 10 bases between the two germline ends. The CDR3 is CASSLGPGQNTEAFF. The CDR3 DNA follows: TGTGCCAGCAGCTTAGGACCCGGACAGAACACTGAAGCTTTCTTT.

In this sample, this clonotype turned up many times. The J gene is TRBJ1-5, the V gene TRBV19; D uncertain. The ends were cut back, 3 bases at V and 1 base at J, with 10 bases in the middle. CDR1 LNHDA and CDR2 SQIVND come from the germline V gene (reference sequence). The length of the CDR3 is 15 residues. The CDR3 nucleotides are TGTGCCAGTAGTATCCCACCCGCGAGCAATCAGCCCCAGCATTTT. Its translation: CASSIPPASNQPQHF.

This clonotype came up many times. The chain has TRBV20-1 and TRBJ1-1; TRBD1 aligns across 9 bases. Germline loops: CDR1 DFQATT, CDR2 SNEGSKA (reference sequence). This CDR3 spans 15 amino acids. The ends lost 2 bases at V and 5 bases at J; junction bases unmatched: 9. CDR3 loop: CSARLSTGGLTEAFF. DNA of the CDR3: TGCAGTGCTAGATTATCCACAGGGGGCCTGACTGAAGCTTTCTTT.

This clonotype was observed a handful of times. The chain combines TRBV27 with TRBJ1-4; D not resolved. V was cut by 2 bases and J by 6 bases, with 13 bases left in between. This CDR3 is built from 15 residues. Germline values: CDR1 MNHEY, CDR2 SMNVEV (reference sequence). CDR3 region: CASSLVATADEKLFF. The CDR3 nucleotides read TGTGCCAGCAGTTTAGTAGCCACCGCGGATGAAAAACTGTTTTTT.

This clonotype was observed at least ten times. The rearrangement joins TRBV29-1 to TRBJ2-1; D is unresolved. The CDR3 runs to 11 residues. CDR1 and CDR2 from the germline V gene are SQVTM and ANQGSEA. Trimming pared 4 bases from V and 4 bases from J, leaving 5 bases between. CDR3 amino acids: CSVGKYNEQFF. The CDR3 coding sequence is TGCAGCGTTGGGAAGTACAATGAGCAGTTCTTC.

This clonotype was seen ten or more times. The chain has TRBV11-2 and TRBJ1-5, with D unresolved. The length of the CDR3 is 15 residues. Germline V gene data show CDR1 as SGHAT and CDR2 as FQNNGV. Trimming took 0 bases from V and 3 from J, leaving 9 bases between them. The CDR3 sequence: CASSLEGSLNQPQHF. The CDR3 DNA follows: TGTGCCAGCAGCTTAGAGGGTAGTCTCAATCAGCCCCAGCATTTT.